The T cell receptor (beta chain) under discussion was sequenced for a study of read filtering for tumor transcriptome and immune sequencing. For the study at large: By R-ISS, stages I, II and III held approximately 8, 16 and 7 patients.

The study's findings and limits: The CD138-negative fraction was mixed bone marrow immune cells, not pure T cells.

Trimming took 4 bases from V and 7 from J; bases not matched to a gene: 9. This CDR3 comprises 15 residues. The germline CDR1 and CDR2 sequences are SGHRS and YFSETQ. This library used approximately 0.4 ug RNA and molecular barcoded adaptors spanning alpha/delta and beta/gamma chains. In TCRdb, the reads were re-called with MiXCR into one record per CDR3 protein. Among tens of thousands of distinct CDR3 sequences, roughly 19% were seen once, and the ten largest hold approximately 11%. Many counts were recorded for this clonotype. What it binds is not known. The sequencing input was a population of CD138-negative cells sorted from bone marrow. The sequence came from a donor aged 40 or over with multiple myeloma. The chain joins TRBV5-1 to TRBJ2-1; TRBD1 matches 9 bases. CDR3 coding DNA: TGCGCCAGCAGCGCATACAGGGGGCCGAGGAATGAGCAGTTCTTC. Amino acid sequence: CASSAYRGPRNEQFF.